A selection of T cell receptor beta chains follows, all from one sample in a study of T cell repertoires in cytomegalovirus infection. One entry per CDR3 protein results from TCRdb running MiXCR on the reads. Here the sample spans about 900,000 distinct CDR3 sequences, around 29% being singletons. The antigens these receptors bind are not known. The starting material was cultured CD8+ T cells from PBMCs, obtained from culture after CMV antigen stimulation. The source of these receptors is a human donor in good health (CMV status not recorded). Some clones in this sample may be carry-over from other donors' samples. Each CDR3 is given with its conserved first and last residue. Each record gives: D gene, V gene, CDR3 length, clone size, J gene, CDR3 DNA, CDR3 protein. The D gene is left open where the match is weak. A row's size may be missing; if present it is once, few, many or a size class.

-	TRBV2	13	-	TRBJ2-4	TGTGCCAGCAGTGAAGTGTACAAAAACATTCAGTACTTC	CASSEVYKNIQYF
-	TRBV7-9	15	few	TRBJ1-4	TGTGCCAGCAGCTTAATTTCTCGAAGGTCCGAAAAACTGTTTTTT	CASSLISRRSEKLFF
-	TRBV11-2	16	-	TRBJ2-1	TGTGCCAGCAGCTTAGGACTACCGAAATACTACAATGAGCAGTTCTTC	CASSLGLPKYYNEQFF
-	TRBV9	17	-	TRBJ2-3	TGTGCCAGCAGCGGCGGAGGGGGCGGCGGGAGATCAGATACGCAGTATTTT	CASSGGGGGGRSDTQYF
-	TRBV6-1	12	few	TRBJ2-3	TGTGCCACTCATAGAGGCACAGATACGCAGTATTTT	CATHRGTDTQYF
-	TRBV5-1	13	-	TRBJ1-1	TGCGCCAGCAGCTGGGGGGGCGACACTGAAGCTTTCTTT	CASSWGGDTEAFF
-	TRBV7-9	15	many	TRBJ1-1	TGTGCCAGCACCGGAGGGGGGCCAATGAACACTGAAGCTTTCTTT	CASTGGGPMNTEAFF
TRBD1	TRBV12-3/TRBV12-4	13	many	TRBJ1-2	TGTGCCAGCAGTGGGACAGGGGACATGGGCTACACCTTC	CASSGTGDMGYTF
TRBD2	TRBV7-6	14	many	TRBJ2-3	TGTGCCAGCAGCTTGGCTAGCGGGCCTGATACGCAGTATTTT	CASSLASGPDTQYF
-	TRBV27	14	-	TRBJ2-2	TGTGCCAGCAGTCGTAGATATGACACCGGGGAGCTGTTTTTT	CASSRRYDTGELFF
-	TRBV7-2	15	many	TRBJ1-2	TGTGCCAGCAGCTTTTTTCAGGGGAGTAACTATGGCTACACCTTC	CASSFFQGSNYGYTF
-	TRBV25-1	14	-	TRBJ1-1	TGTGCCAGCAGTATCCGGGGGGGGCCAACTGAAGCTTTCTTT	CASSIRGGPTEAFF
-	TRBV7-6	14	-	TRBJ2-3	TGTGTCAGCAGCTTAGAACCGCTACCAGATACGCAGTATTTT	CVSSLEPLPDTQYF
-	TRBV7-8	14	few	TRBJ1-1	TGTGCCAGCTCTATCCCGGGGGCTACCACTGAAGCTTTCTTT	CASSIPGATTEAFF
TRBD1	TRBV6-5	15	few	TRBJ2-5	TGTGCCAGCAGTTCCCCGGGACAGGAGGGGGAGACCCAGTACTTC	CASSSPGQEGETQYF
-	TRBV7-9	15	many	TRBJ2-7	TGTGCCAGCAGTCCCGACAGGGACTTTCCCTACGAGCAGTACTTC	CASSPDRDFPYEQYF
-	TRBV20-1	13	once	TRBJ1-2	TGCAGTGCTAGAGGCCCGGCGGACTATGGCTACACCTTC	CSARGPADYGYTF
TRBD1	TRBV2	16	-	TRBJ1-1	TGTGCCAGCATGGGACAGGGGGGAGTGATGAACACTGAAGCTTTCTTT	CASMGQGGVMNTEAFF
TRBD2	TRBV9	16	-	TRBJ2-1	TGTGCCAGCAGCGTTAGCGGGGTGTTCTCCTACAATGAGCAGTTCTTC	CASSVSGVFSYNEQFF
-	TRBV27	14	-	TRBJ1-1	TGTGCCAGCAGTTTATGGGGAGGTTACACTGAAGCTTTCTTT	CASSLWGGYTEAFF
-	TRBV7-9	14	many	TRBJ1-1	TGTGCCAGCAGCCACAGGGCCATGAACACTGAAGCTTTCTTT	CASSHRAMNTEAFF
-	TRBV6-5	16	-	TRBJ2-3	TGTGCCAGCAGTTACTCCGCCAGGGAGAGGGCAGATACGCAGTATTTT	CASSYSARERADTQYF
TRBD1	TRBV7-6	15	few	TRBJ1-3	TGTGCCAGCAGCCCCACAGGGGGCGAAGGAAACACCATATATTTT	CASSPTGGEGNTIYF
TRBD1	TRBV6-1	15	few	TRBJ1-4	TGTGCCAGCAGTCCTAACAGGGGGTCGGATGAAAAACTGTTTTTT	CASSPNRGSDEKLFF
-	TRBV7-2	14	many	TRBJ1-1	TGTGCCAGCAGCTTAACATTGTCCTCCACTGAAGCTTTCTTT	CASSLTLSSTEAFF
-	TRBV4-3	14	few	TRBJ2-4	TGCGCCAGCAGCCAAGACAAAGGGGCTGGCATTCAGTACTTC	CASSQDKGAGIQYF
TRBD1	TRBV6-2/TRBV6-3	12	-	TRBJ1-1	TGTGCCAGCAGTTGGACAGGGGAGGATTCTTTCTTT	CASSWTGEDSFF
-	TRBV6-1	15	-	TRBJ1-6	TGTGCCAGCAGTGAACCGTGGACAGAGAATTCACCCCTCCACTTT	CASSEPWTENSPLHF
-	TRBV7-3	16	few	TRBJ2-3	TGTGCCAGCAGCACTCTCGGGCAGGTTAGCACAGATACGCAGTATTTT	CASSTLGQVSTDTQYF
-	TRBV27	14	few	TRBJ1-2	TGTGCCAGCAGTTTAAGCGGGACCCGTTATGGCTACACCTTC	CASSLSGTRYGYTF
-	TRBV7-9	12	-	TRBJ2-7	TGTGCCAGCAGCGATATGCGAGACGAGCAGTACTTC	CASSDMRDEQYF
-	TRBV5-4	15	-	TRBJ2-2	TGTGCCAGCAGCTTAGGGGCCGGACCGAGCGGGGAGCTGTTTTTT	CASSLGAGPSGELFF
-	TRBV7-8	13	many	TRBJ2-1	TGTGCCAGCAGCTTAGTGTCCCTCAATGAGCAGTTCTTC	CASSLVSLNEQFF
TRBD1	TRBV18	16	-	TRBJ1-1	TGTGCCAGCTCACCAGGGACAGGGGCGAAGAACACTGAAGCTTTCTTT	CASSPGTGAKNTEAFF
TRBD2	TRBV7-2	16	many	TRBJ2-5	TGTGCCAGCAGTTATAGCGGGGGGTACTCCCAAGAGACCCAGTACTTC	CASSYSGGYSQETQYF
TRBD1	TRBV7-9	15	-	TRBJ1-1	TGTGCCAGCAGCTTAGAAGGGGGCGGGTGGACTGAAGCTTTCTTT	CASSLEGGGWTEAFF
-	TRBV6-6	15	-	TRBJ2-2	TGTGCCAGCAGTTACGAGCCCGCGAACACCGGGGAGCTGTTTTTT	CASSYEPANTGELFF
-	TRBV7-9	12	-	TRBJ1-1	TGTGCCAGCAGCGACCGTATACCTGAAGCTTTCTTT	CASSDRIPEAFF
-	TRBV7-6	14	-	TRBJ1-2	TGTGCCAGCAGCTTAGGAGGGTCAGCCAGTGGCTACACCTTC	CASSLGGSASGYTF
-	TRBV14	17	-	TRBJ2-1	TGTGCCAGCAGCCAAGATGTGATACTGTTTGGGTACAATGAGCAGTTCTTC	CASSQDVILFGYNEQFF
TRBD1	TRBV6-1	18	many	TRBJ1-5	TGTGCCAGCAGTCCTAAATACATATCAGGGGGAAGCAATCAGCCCCAGCATTTT	CASSPKYISGGSNQPQHF
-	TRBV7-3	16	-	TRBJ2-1	TGTGCCAACAGCTTAACGGGCAGGGGACTTTACAATGAGCAGTTCTTC	CANSLTGRGLYNEQFF
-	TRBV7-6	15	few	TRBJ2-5	TGTGCCAGCAGCCCAATGGGCGGGGGCGAGGGGACCCAGTACTTC	CASSPMGGGEGTQYF
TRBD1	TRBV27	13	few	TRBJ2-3	TGTGCCAGCAGCGACTCAGGGGGAAATACGCAGTATTTT	CASSDSGGNTQYF
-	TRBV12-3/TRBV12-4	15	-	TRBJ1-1	TGTGCCAGCAGTTTAGTGCGGGAGACGAACACTGAAGCTTTCTTT	CASSLVRETNTEAFF
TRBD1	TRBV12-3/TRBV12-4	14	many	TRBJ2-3	TGTGCCAGCAGAATAGGACAGGGCACAGATACGCAGTATTTT	CASRIGQGTDTQYF
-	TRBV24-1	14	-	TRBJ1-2	TGTGCCACCAGTGACAAAGGACAGAACTATGGCTACACCTTC	CATSDKGQNYGYTF
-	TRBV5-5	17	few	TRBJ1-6	TGTGCCAGCAGTCTAGGACAGCTAAGCTCCTATAATTCACCCCTCCACTTT	CASSLGQLSSYNSPLHF
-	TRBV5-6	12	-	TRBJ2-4	TGTGCCAGCAGCTTGGGGAGGGACATTCAGTACTTC	CASSLGRDIQYF
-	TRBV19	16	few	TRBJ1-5	TGTGCCAGTAGTAATGGGGACAAAAGGGGCAATCAGCCCCAGCATTTT	CASSNGDKRGNQPQHF
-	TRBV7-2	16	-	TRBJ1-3	TGTGCCAGCAGCTTAGAAGAGGGACTATTTGGAAACACCATATATTTT	CASSLEEGLFGNTIYF
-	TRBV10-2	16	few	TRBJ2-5	TGCGCCAGCAGTGTTTACAGGGCCCCACTTCAAGAGACCCAGTACTTC	CASSVYRAPLQETQYF
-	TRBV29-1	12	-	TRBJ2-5	TGCAGCGTTGCCCAGGGGAGCGAGACCCAGTACTTC	CSVAQGSETQYF
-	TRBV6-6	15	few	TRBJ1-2	TGTGCCAGCAGTTTAGGGATTTCATTTGCCTATGGCTACACCTTC	CASSLGISFAYGYTF
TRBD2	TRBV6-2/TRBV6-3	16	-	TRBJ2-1	TGTGCCAGCAGTTACACCCTAGCGGGGGAGGACAATGAGCAGTTCTTC	CASSYTLAGEDNEQFF
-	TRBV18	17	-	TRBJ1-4	TGTGCCAGCTCACCAACGCGGCCCCGGGACCGTAATGAAAAACTGTTTTTT	CASSPTRPRDRNEKLFF